This TCR beta chain was observed in a study of Graves' ophthalmopathy and Graves' hyperthyroidism. Overall study: Samples of peripheral blood were obtained at initial diagnosis, prior to treatment of any kind.

Amplifying from RNA transcripts, the study obtained TCR beta CDR3 regions. An opening RT-PCR round employed HTBI primers and preceded a second-round multiplex PCR. TCRdb recomputed calls from the multiplex PCR reads with MiXCR, one row per CDR3 protein. The table includes about 620,000 distinct CDR3 sequences, 22% detected once. V lost 6 bases and J 1 base, leaving 12 bases between the germline ends. The CDR3 covers 14 residues. The V gene's germline CDR1 is MRHNA and CDR2 SNTAGT. This clonotype was seen many times. The V gene is TRBV6-4, the J gene TRBJ1-1; possibly TRBD1 for D (5 bases). The sequence was collected from a woman in her late teens or twenties with stable Graves' hyperthyroidism. Some clones in this sample may be carry-over from other donors' samples. The sequencing sample was made of peripheral blood. The CDR3 spells CASRKSGRNTEAFF. In DNA form, the CDR3 reads TGTGCCAGCAGGAAATCAGGGAGGAACACTGAAGCTTTCTTT.